The 19 T cell receptor beta chains reported below all come from one sample, sequenced in a study of OX40 agonist ivuxolimab in advanced cancers. Method: immunoSEQ multiplex PCR; TCRdb's copy keeps in-frame clones and lacks some. The repertoire includes about 45,000 clones, roughly 82% of them detected once, and about 15% sits in the top ten. Material: CD4+ or CD8+ T cells sorted from blood, obtained in a trial of the OX40 agonist ivuxolimab. These receptors were obtained from an adult with an advanced solid tumor such as melanoma, head and neck, liver or kidney cancer.

The chain joins TRBV27 to TRBJ2-1, with no clear D. From germline, CDR1 is MNHEY and CDR2 SMNVEV (reference sequence). With 1 base removed from V and 5 bases from J, the gap between germline ends came to 9 bases. There are 14 residues in the CDR3. In nucleotides, the CDR3 is TGTGCCAGCAGTTTATGGATAGGTGACAATGAGCAGTTCTTC. Amino acids: CASSLWIGDNEQFF.

V and J are TRBV16 and TRBJ1-2, with 7 nucleotides matching TRBD1. The ends lost 4 bases at V and 5 bases at J; junction bases unmatched: 10. The CDR3 loop spans 15 amino acids. CDR1 is KGHSY, CDR2 FQNENV, per germline. CDR3 region: CASSRGTAKSYGYTF. The CDR3 DNA follows: TGTGCCAGCAGCCGAGGGACAGCCAAATCTTATGGCTACACCTTC.

The gene calls are TRBV6-6 and TRBJ2-4; 7 bases agree with TRBD2. The length of the CDR3 is 13 residues. J was trimmed by 16 bases and V by 0 bases; bases with no gene match: 9. Germline assignment: CDR1 MNHNY and CDR2 SVGAGI (reference sequence). CDR3 loop: CASSYSARTRNYF. Here the CDR3 DNA reads TGTGCCAGCAGTTACTCCGCTAGGACTAGGAACTACTTC.

The chain joins TRBV10-3 to TRBJ2-5; D gene uncertain. Germline lookup yields CDR1 ENHRY and CDR2 SYGVKD. With 3 bases removed from V and 5 bases from J, the gap between germline ends came to 16 bases. The CDR3 sequence is 15 residues long. The CDR3 loop is CAISDPGLEAETQYF. CDR3 in DNA: TGTGCCATCAGTGACCCCGGGCTAGAGGCCGAGACCCAGTACTTC.

This clone has just a few counts. The chain employs TRBV9 and TRBJ2-7, with 8 bases identical to TRBD1. Per germline, CDR1 SGDLS and CDR2 YYNGEE. The V and J ends lost 0 bases and 3 bases, in that order; junction bases with no gene match: 8. CDR3 length: 16 amino acids. The CDR3 nucleotides are TGTGCCAGCAGCGTAGTGGGGACAGGTGCTGACTACGAGCAGTACTTC. Translating gives CASSVVGTGADYEQYF. Full variable domain (outside the CDR3, taken from reference TRBV9 and TRBJ2-7): DSGVTQTPKHLITATGQRVTLRCSPRSGDLSVYWYQQSLDQGLQFLIQYYNGEERAKGNILERFSAQQFPDLHSELNLSSLELGDSALYFCASSVVGTGADYEQYFGPGTRLTVT.

V usage is TRBV2 and J usage is TRBJ2-1, with 7 nucleotides matching TRBD1. V trimming: 5 bases; J trimming: 6 bases; junction bases outside the gene matches: 10. Germline lookup yields CDR1 SNHLY and CDR2 FYNNEI. This CDR3 is built from 15 residues. The CDR3 DNA reads as TGTGCCAGCAGTACCGGGACAGTTAGTATCAATGAGCAGTTCTTC. Protein: CASSTGTVSINEQFF.

The gene calls are TRBV11-2 and TRBJ2-1; the D is unclear. Germline V gene sequence: CDR1 SGHAT, CDR2 FQNNGV. The CDR3 has 12 amino acids. The V end lost 5 bases, the J end lost 7 bases, and 9 bases lay between the germline ends. The CDR3 DNA sequence: TGTGCCAGCAGCCCCTCCCCTAATGAGCAGTTCTTC. Encoded protein: CASSPSPNEQFF.

The rearrangement joins TRBV11-3 to TRBJ2-7; the match to TRBD1 covers 9 bases. Germline CDR1 SGHNT, CDR2 YENEEA. CDR3 length: 13 amino acids. V lost 5 bases to trimming and J lost 5 bases; unmatched junction nucleotides: 4. This chain's CDR3 is CASSPGQGNEQYF. Here the CDR3 DNA reads TGTGCCAGCAGCCCGGGACAGGGAAACGAGCAGTACTTC.

This clone has a single count. The chain's CDR3 is CASSGWTGYHEQYF. CDR3 nucleotide sequence: TGTGCCAGCAGCGGGTGGACAGGGTATCACGAGCAGTACTTC. The chain employs TRBV7-9 and TRBJ2-7; TRBD1 aligns across 8 bases. Germline CDR1 SEHNR, CDR2 FQNEAQ (reference sequence). V was clipped by 5 bases and J by 5 bases; unmatched bases: 8. The CDR3 consists of 14 residues.

The V call is TRBV11-3, the J call TRBJ2-6, with TRBD1 identical over 8 bases. There are 13 residues in the CDR3. The V gene's germline CDR1 is SGHNT and CDR2 YENEEA. V dropped 8 bases and J dropped 5; count of bases not matched to a gene: 2. The CDR3 DNA reads TGTGCCAGCGGGACAGGCTGGGCCAACGTCCTGACTTTC. Its protein is CASGTGWANVLTF.

This clone appeared a single time. The chain carries TRBV7-3 and TRBJ2-1; D remains unclear. The length of the CDR3 is 15 residues. V shed 0 bases and J shed 0 bases, with 6 bases lying between them. Germline V gene data show CDR1 as SGHTA and CDR2 as FQGTGA. CDR3 nucleotide sequence: TGTGCCAGCAGCTTAACTGTTAGCTCCTACAATGAGCAGTTCTTC. Translation: CASSLTVSSYNEQFF.

CDR3 DNA sequence: TGCAGCGTTCTCGCTAGAGACGGGTCTCCCTCCTACGAGCAGTACTTC. Its translation is CSVLARDGSPSYEQYF. This sequence joins TRBV29-1 and TRBJ2-7; no firm D call. V was cut by 5 bases and J by 0 bases, with 20 bases left in between. From germline, CDR1 is SQVTM and CDR2 ANQGSEA. The CDR3 is 16 residues long.

This chain connects TRBV27 to TRBJ2-7; D call uncertain. The CDR3 length is 13 residues. Per germline, CDR1 MNHEY and CDR2 SMNVEV (reference sequence). Trimming stripped 3 bases from V and 2 bases from J, with 8 bases between. The CDR3 loop is CASSFRQTYEQYF. CDR3 nucleotide sequence: TGTGCCAGCAGTTTTCGACAAACCTACGAGCAGTACTTC.

The table lists this clone with a few counts. At the DNA level, this CDR3 is encoded by other sequences in the same sample as well. This chain uses TRBV19 with TRBJ2-1; 9 bases match TRBD2. The germline gives CDR1 LNHDA, CDR2 SQIVND (reference sequence). The CDR3 sequence is 16 residues long. After removal of 6 bases from V and 8 bases from J, the junction contained 14 bases not matched to a gene. The CDR3 loop is CASRRTSANPRDEQFF. DNA of the CDR3: TGTGCCAGTAGGAGGACTAGCGCTAACCCGCGGGATGAGCAGTTCTTC. Supplemented by reference TRBV19 and TRBJ2-1, the full variable domain reads DGGITQSPKYLFRKEGQNVTLSCEQNLNHDAMYWYRQDPGQGLRLIYYSQIVNDFQKGDIAEGYSVSREKKESFPLTVTSAQKNPTAFYLCASRRTSANPRDEQFFGPGTRLTVL.

This clone was counted only a few times. The J gene is TRBJ2-7, the V gene TRBV4-3; 9 bases line up with TRBD2. Trimming cost V 6 bases and J 2 bases; bases outside gene matches: 11. The CDR3 extends over 16 amino acids. Germline V CDR1 and CDR2: LGHNA, YSLEER. The CDR3 region has the DNA TGCGCCAGCAGTCCTCGGCGGGAGGGTCCACCCTACGAGCAGTACTTC. It encodes CASSPRREGPPYEQYF.

Only one count was recorded for this clone. This chain connects TRBV13 to TRBJ2-3, with 10 bases that match TRBD2. The CDR3 length is 16 residues. J lost 6 bases, V lost 6 bases, and 12 bases had no gene match. Germline V gene lookup returns CDR1 PRHDT and CDR2 FYEKMQ (reference sequence). The CDR3 protein is CASRDSQAGGTDTQYF. The CDR3, as DNA: TGTGCCAGCAGAGATAGTCAAGCGGGGGGGACCGATACGCAGTATTTT.

This chain uses TRBV4-1 with TRBJ2-7; D gene ambiguous. The germline CDR1 and CDR2 sequences are MGHRA and YSYEKL. The CDR3 is 14 amino acids. The germline V and J ends were trimmed by 2 bases and 3 bases, with 11 bases remaining between them. The CDR3: CASSQTTEVYEQYF. The CDR3 region has the DNA TGCGCCAGCAGCCAAACTACTGAAGTCTACGAGCAGTACTTC.

This chain uses TRBV15 with TRBJ2-7; possible D gene TRBD2, 6 bases. V lost 0 bases to trimming and J lost 6 bases, with 12 bases between them. This CDR3 is 14 amino acids long. The germline V gene encodes CDR1 LNHNV and CDR2 YYDKDF (reference sequence). This CDR3 is CATSRDKRLVEQYF. The CDR3 region has the DNA TGTGCCACCAGCAGAGATAAACGACTAGTCGAGCAGTACTTC.

The chain recombines TRBV6-6 with TRBJ2-5; 11 nucleotides agree with TRBD2. The CDR3 has 15 amino acids. J lost 7 bases, V lost 2 bases, and 6 bases had no gene match. Germline values: CDR1 MNHNY, CDR2 SVGAGI (reference sequence). The chain's CDR3 is CASSYPGLAVGTQYF. The CDR3, as DNA: TGTGCCAGCAGTTACCCGGGACTAGCGGTAGGGACCCAGTACTTC.